These T cell receptor beta chains were read from a single sample in a study of blood T cell repertoires in COVID-19. The assay was immunoSEQ multiplex PCR, and TCRdb's table has in-frame clones only and misses some. The table includes over 300,000 clones, approximately 90% detected once. The sample taken for sequencing was PBMCs or T cells enriched from blood (not recorded which). All receptors come from a woman between 18 and 29 years old who had recovered from COVID-19. Both conserved end residues are part of each CDR3. The order of the fields is D gene, J gene, clone size, V gene, CDR3 length, CDR3 DNA, CDR3 protein. D genes are given only for firm matches. A row's size may be missing; if present it is once, few, many or a size class.

D gene: TRBD1
J gene: TRBJ1-2
clone size: NA
V gene: TRBV2
CDR3 length: 14
CDR3 DNA: TGTGCCAGCAGGGAACTGGGGACAGCCTATGGCTACACCTTC
CDR3 protein: CASRELGTAYGYTF

D gene: TRBD2
J gene: TRBJ2-3
clone size: once
V gene: TRBV27
CDR3 length: 15
CDR3 DNA: TGTGCCAGCAGTTTACGTGGGCGGGGGGCAGATACGCAGTATTTT
CDR3 protein: CASSLRGRGADTQYF

D gene: NA
J gene: TRBJ1-2
clone size: NA
V gene: TRBV3-1/TRBV3-2
CDR3 length: 15
CDR3 DNA: TGTGCCAGCAGCCAGATAGACGGCCGAGGGAGTGGCTACACCTTC
CDR3 protein: CASSQIDGRGSGYTF

D gene: TRBD1
J gene: TRBJ1-1
clone size: NA
V gene: TRBV28
CDR3 length: 14
CDR3 DNA: TGTGCCAGCAGCTCGGGACAGCTAGACACTGAAGCTTTCTTT
CDR3 protein: CASSSGQLDTEAFF

D gene: NA
J gene: TRBJ1-1
clone size: NA
V gene: TRBV6-5
CDR3 length: 13
CDR3 DNA: TGTGCCAGCAGACGCGAGGTGGATACTGAAGCTTTCTTT
CDR3 protein: CASRREVDTEAFF

D gene: NA
J gene: TRBJ1-1
clone size: NA
V gene: TRBV19
CDR3 length: 15
CDR3 DNA: TGTGCCAGTAGTATTGGGCAGGCCCTCAACACTGAAGCTTTCTTT
CDR3 protein: CASSIGQALNTEAFF

D gene: TRBD2
J gene: TRBJ2-3
clone size: NA
V gene: TRBV3-1/TRBV3-2
CDR3 length: 15
CDR3 DNA: TGTGCCAGCGAGACTAGCGGGGGAATCACAGATACGCAGTATTTT
CDR3 protein: CASETSGGITDTQYF

D gene: TRBD1
J gene: TRBJ1-2
clone size: NA
V gene: TRBV28
CDR3 length: 15
CDR3 DNA: TGTGCCAGCAGTATCCTTGGACAGGGGGACTATGGCTACACCTTC
CDR3 protein: CASSILGQGDYGYTF

D gene: TRBD1
J gene: TRBJ2-7
clone size: NA
V gene: TRBV18
CDR3 length: 14
CDR3 DNA: TGTGCCAGCTCAACCTCGGACAGGGAACACGAGCAGTACTTC
CDR3 protein: CASSTSDREHEQYF

D gene: TRBD1
J gene: TRBJ2-5
clone size: NA
V gene: TRBV7-9
CDR3 length: 15
CDR3 DNA: TGTGCCAGCAGTTCTGGACAGGGGACCGAAGAGACCCAGTACTTC
CDR3 protein: CASSSGQGTEETQYF

D gene: NA
J gene: TRBJ2-7
clone size: NA
V gene: TRBV9
CDR3 length: 14
CDR3 DNA: TGTGCCAGCAGCCCCTGGGCAGGGCCCTACGAGCAGTACTTC
CDR3 protein: CASSPWAGPYEQYF

D gene: NA
J gene: TRBJ1-5
clone size: NA
V gene: TRBV28
CDR3 length: 11
CDR3 DNA: TGTGCCAGCAGAGGGGGACAGCCCCAGCATTTT
CDR3 protein: CASRGGQPQHF

D gene: NA
J gene: TRBJ2-6
clone size: NA
V gene: TRBV5-6
CDR3 length: 17
CDR3 DNA: TGTGCCAGCAGCTTGGTTGTCCGGTACTCTGGGGCCAACGTCCTGACTTTC
CDR3 protein: CASSLVVRYSGANVLTF

D gene: TRBD1
J gene: TRBJ1-1
clone size: NA
V gene: TRBV7-8
CDR3 length: 15
CDR3 DNA: TGTGCCAGCAGCGCCTCAGGGGGCGCGGACACTGAAGCTTTCTTT
CDR3 protein: CASSASGGADTEAFF

D gene: NA
J gene: TRBJ1-5
clone size: NA
V gene: TRBV5-1
CDR3 length: 14
CDR3 DNA: TGCGCCAGCAGCCCAACAGGTAGCAATCAGCCCCAGCATTTT
CDR3 protein: CASSPTGSNQPQHF

D gene: NA
J gene: TRBJ1-1
clone size: NA
V gene: TRBV11-3
CDR3 length: 14
CDR3 DNA: TGTGCCAGCAGCTTAGCCGGGGAGCACACTGAAGCTTTCTTT
CDR3 protein: CASSLAGEHTEAFF

D gene: NA
J gene: TRBJ1-5
clone size: once
V gene: TRBV24-1
CDR3 length: 15
CDR3 DNA: TGTGCCACCAGTGATTCCGGCAGGGGCAATCAGCCCCAGCATTTT
CDR3 protein: CATSDSGRGNQPQHF

D gene: NA
J gene: TRBJ1-1
clone size: NA
V gene: TRBV7-8
CDR3 length: 15
CDR3 DNA: TGTGCCAGCAGCTTTTATCTGGCAGGGGCCACTGAAGCTTTCTTT
CDR3 protein: CASSFYLAGATEAFF

D gene: NA
J gene: TRBJ1-1
clone size: NA
V gene: TRBV2
CDR3 length: 13
CDR3 DNA: TGTGCCAGCACTGGGGACATGAACACTGAAGCTTTCTTT
CDR3 protein: CASTGDMNTEAFF

D gene: NA
J gene: TRBJ1-3
clone size: NA
V gene: TRBV19
CDR3 length: 16
CDR3 DNA: TGTGCCAGTAGCCCGCGCGGTGAGACGGTGGGAAACACCATATATTTT
CDR3 protein: CASSPRGETVGNTIYF

D gene: NA
J gene: TRBJ2-7
clone size: NA
V gene: TRBV10-2
CDR3 length: 13
CDR3 DNA: TGCGCCAGCACGACACAGGGCACCTACGAGCAGTACTTC
CDR3 protein: CASTTQGTYEQYF

D gene: NA
J gene: TRBJ1-6
clone size: NA
V gene: TRBV25-1
CDR3 length: 15
CDR3 DNA: TGTGCCAGCAGTGAATTGGACAGCGATAATTCACCCCTCCACTTT
CDR3 protein: CASSELDSDNSPLHF

D gene: NA
J gene: TRBJ1-5
clone size: NA
V gene: TRBV28
CDR3 length: 14
CDR3 DNA: TGTGCCAGCAGTGAGTCAGGGGGCAATCAGCCCCAGCATTTT
CDR3 protein: CASSESGGNQPQHF

D gene: TRBD1
J gene: TRBJ1-6
clone size: NA
V gene: TRBV5-4
CDR3 length: 15
CDR3 DNA: TGTGCCAGCAGCAGTCGGACAGGGGTAAATTCACCCCTCCACTTT
CDR3 protein: CASSSRTGVNSPLHF

D gene: NA
J gene: TRBJ2-2
clone size: few
V gene: TRBV19
CDR3 length: 15
CDR3 DNA: TGTGCCAGTAGTCTCGGGCTGGCGGGCACCGGGGAGCTGTTTTTT
CDR3 protein: CASSLGLAGTGELFF

D gene: TRBD1
J gene: TRBJ1-6
clone size: NA
V gene: TRBV27
CDR3 length: 15
CDR3 DNA: TGTGCCAGCAGTCAATCGACAGGGGGCAATTCACCCCTCCACTTT
CDR3 protein: CASSQSTGGNSPLHF

D gene: TRBD2
J gene: TRBJ2-7
clone size: NA
V gene: TRBV7-3
CDR3 length: 15
CDR3 DNA: TGTGCCAGCAGCGCCTCTAGCGGGGGTCCCTACGAGCAGTACTTC
CDR3 protein: CASSASSGGPYEQYF

D gene: NA
J gene: TRBJ2-7
clone size: NA
V gene: TRBV23-1
CDR3 length: 18
CDR3 DNA: TGCGCCAGCAGTCAATCTCTGTACCCAGGGTGCAGCTCCTACGAGCAGTACTTC
CDR3 protein: CASSQSLYPGCSSYEQYF

D gene: NA
J gene: TRBJ1-2
clone size: NA
V gene: TRBV27
CDR3 length: 13
CDR3 DNA: TGTGCCAGCAGTAAGGGGTCGGACTATGGCTACACCTTC
CDR3 protein: CASSKGSDYGYTF

D gene: TRBD2
J gene: TRBJ2-7
clone size: NA
V gene: TRBV5-6
CDR3 length: 14
CDR3 DNA: TGTGCCAGCAGCTCACTAGCGGCCTCCTACGAGCAGTACTTC
CDR3 protein: CASSSLAASYEQYF

D gene: NA
J gene: TRBJ1-4
clone size: NA
V gene: TRBV9
CDR3 length: 13
CDR3 DNA: TGTGCCAGCAGCACCGGGGTTAATGAAAAACTGTTTTTT
CDR3 protein: CASSTGVNEKLFF

D gene: NA
J gene: TRBJ1-2
clone size: NA
V gene: TRBV13
CDR3 length: 15
CDR3 DNA: TGTGCCAGCAGCACCCTAGCGGGGGGCAACTATGGCTACACCTTC
CDR3 protein: CASSTLAGGNYGYTF

D gene: NA
J gene: TRBJ1-4
clone size: NA
V gene: TRBV29-1
CDR3 length: 13
CDR3 DNA: TGTAGCGCGTCACAGGCAACTAATGAAAAACTGTTTTTT
CDR3 protein: CSASQATNEKLFF

D gene: TRBD1
J gene: TRBJ1-5
clone size: NA
V gene: TRBV28
CDR3 length: 20
CDR3 DNA: TGTGCCAGCAGTCCGACAGGGTGGGGATGGGATACTTATAGCAATCAGCCCCAGCATTTT
CDR3 protein: CASSPTGWGWDTYSNQPQHF

D gene: NA
J gene: TRBJ1-3
clone size: NA
V gene: TRBV29-1
CDR3 length: 11
CDR3 DNA: TGCAGCGTTGAAGTGAGGACAGAAATATATTTT
CDR3 protein: CSVEVRTEIYF

D gene: NA
J gene: TRBJ1-1
clone size: NA
V gene: TRBV28
CDR3 length: 13
CDR3 DNA: TGTGCCAGCAGTCTCAGGGGAAATACTGAAGCTTTCTTT
CDR3 protein: CASSLRGNTEAFF

D gene: NA
J gene: TRBJ1-1
clone size: NA
V gene: TRBV24-1
CDR3 length: 13
CDR3 DNA: TGTGCCACCAGTGATCTCCAGGGACAAGAAGCTTTCTTT
CDR3 protein: CATSDLQGQEAFF

D gene: NA
J gene: TRBJ1-1
clone size: NA
V gene: TRBV5-5
CDR3 length: 15
CDR3 DNA: TGTGCCAGCAGCTTGACAGGGCTTATGAACACTGAAGCTTTCTTT
CDR3 protein: CASSLTGLMNTEAFF

D gene: NA
J gene: TRBJ1-2
clone size: NA
V gene: TRBV6-5
CDR3 length: 12
CDR3 DNA: TGTGCCAGCTCTACCCGCCTATGGGGCTACACCTTC
CDR3 protein: CASSTRLWGYTF

D gene: TRBD1
J gene: TRBJ2-4
clone size: NA
V gene: TRBV3-1/TRBV3-2
CDR3 length: 16
CDR3 DNA: TGTGCCAGCAGCCAAAATATTGGGACAGTGGAAAACATTCAGTACTTC
CDR3 protein: CASSQNIGTVENIQYF

D gene: NA
J gene: TRBJ2-5
clone size: once
V gene: TRBV7-8
CDR3 length: 15
CDR3 DNA: TGTGCCAGCAGCTTTACTCGGGGGTGGGGAGAGACCCAGTACTTC
CDR3 protein: CASSFTRGWGETQYF

D gene: NA
J gene: TRBJ1-2
clone size: once
V gene: TRBV7-2
CDR3 length: 14
CDR3 DNA: TGTGCCAGCAGCTCCCCCGAGGAGGAATATGGCTACACCTTC
CDR3 protein: CASSSPEEEYGYTF

D gene: TRBD1
J gene: TRBJ1-1
clone size: NA
V gene: TRBV5-1
CDR3 length: 14
CDR3 DNA: TGCGCCAGCAGCGGGGACAGCATGAACACTGAAGCTTTCTTT
CDR3 protein: CASSGDSMNTEAFF

D gene: TRBD1
J gene: TRBJ1-5
clone size: NA
V gene: TRBV3-1/TRBV3-2
CDR3 length: 16
CDR3 DNA: TGTGCCAGCAGTCAAGGGACAGGGGGTTGGTATCAGCCCCAGCATTTT
CDR3 protein: CASSQGTGGWYQPQHF

D gene: TRBD1
J gene: TRBJ1-1
clone size: NA
V gene: TRBV5-1
CDR3 length: 14
CDR3 DNA: TGCGCCAGCAGCTTCGACAGGGGAGCGACTGAAGCTTTCTTT
CDR3 protein: CASSFDRGATEAFF

D gene: TRBD1
J gene: TRBJ1-3
clone size: NA
V gene: TRBV30
CDR3 length: 15
CDR3 DNA: TGTGCCTGGAGTGCGACAGGGGCTGGAGGAAACACCATATATTTT
CDR3 protein: CAWSATGAGGNTIYF

D gene: TRBD1
J gene: TRBJ2-3
clone size: NA
V gene: TRBV2
CDR3 length: 12
CDR3 DNA: TGTGCCAGCAGAGACAGGGGAGATACGCAGTATTTT
CDR3 protein: CASRDRGDTQYF